This TCR beta chain appears in the sequencing data of a study of T-cell reconstitution after alpha-beta-depleted transplantation in children. Whole-study findings and limits: Newly made T cells mostly supplied T-cell counts and diversity one year after transplant.

Unique molecular identifiers were used in preparing the TCRbeta library. MiXCR, applied by TCRdb to the PCR reads, yields one record per CDR3 protein. Counted here are around 450,000 distinct CDR3 sequences, roughly a tenth occurring once; the ten biggest clones make up 2%. J was trimmed by 3 bases and V by 8 bases; bases with no gene match: 3. CDR3 length: 13 amino acids. In its sample, this clonotype was seen many times. What it recognizes is unknown. The sample here was PBMCs, taken before TCRalphabeta/CD19-depleted stem cell transplant. The chain uses TRBV12-3 or TRBV12-4 and TRBJ2-2, with 7 bases lining up with TRBD2. The clonotype was recovered from a child younger than 10 with inherited bone marrow failure, due to receive a stem cell transplant. The CDR3 is CASRGLHTGELFF. The CDR3 nucleotides read TGTGCCAGCCGGGGACTACACACCGGGGAGCTGTTTTTT.